The T cell receptor beta chain described here comes from a study of blood T cell repertoires in COVID-19. This CDR3 has 14 amino acids. The germline gives CDR1 LNHNV, CDR2 YYDKDF (reference sequence). V dropped 3 bases and J dropped 3 bases, with 9 bases sitting between them. The method was immunoSEQ multiplex PCR; TCRdb's version includes in-frame clones alone and lacks a portion of them. The sample consists of about 350,000 clones, 89% of them appearing once. This chain connects TRBV15 to TRBJ2-4; TRBD1 might be the D (5 bases). The sequenced sample was peripheral blood. The clonotype originates from a woman aged 55-70 years with COVID-19, enrolled during active disease. CDR3 in DNA: TGTGCCACCAGCAGGGACAAAGGCAAAAACATTCAGTACTTC. Translated, it gives CATSRDKGKNIQYF.